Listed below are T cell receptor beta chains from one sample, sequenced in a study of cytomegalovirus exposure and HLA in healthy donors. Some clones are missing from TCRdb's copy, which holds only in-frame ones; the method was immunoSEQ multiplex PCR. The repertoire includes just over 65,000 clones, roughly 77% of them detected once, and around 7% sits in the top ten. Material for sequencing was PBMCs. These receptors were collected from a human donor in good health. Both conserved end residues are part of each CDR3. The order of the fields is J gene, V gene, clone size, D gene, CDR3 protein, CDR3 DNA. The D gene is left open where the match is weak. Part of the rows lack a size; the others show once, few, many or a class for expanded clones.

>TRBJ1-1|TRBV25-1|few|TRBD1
CASSGVRGRFGTEAFF
TGTGCCAGCAGTGGGGTCAGGGGGAGATTCGGCACTGAAGCTTTCTTT
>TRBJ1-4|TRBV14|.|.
CASSPLSDRWNEKLFF
TGTGCCAGCAGCCCCTTGTCTGACAGATGGAATGAAAAACTGTTTTTT
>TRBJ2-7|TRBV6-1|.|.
CASRQGYEQYF
TGTGCCAGCAGGCAGGGCTACGAGCAGTACTTC
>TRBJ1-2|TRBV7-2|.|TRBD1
CASSGDRSNYGYTF
TGTGCCAGCAGTGGGGACAGGTCTAACTATGGCTACACCTTC
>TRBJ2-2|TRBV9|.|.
CASSAFGGRELFF
TGTGCCAGCAGCGCGTTCGGGGGGCGGGAGCTGTTTTTT
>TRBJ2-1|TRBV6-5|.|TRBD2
CASSFSFIGGDNEQFF
TGTGCCAGCAGTTTCTCCTTTATCGGGGGGGACAATGAGCAGTTCTTC
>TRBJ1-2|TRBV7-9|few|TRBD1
CSSSRDSYGYTF
TGTTCCAGCAGCCGGGACAGCTATGGCTACACCTTC
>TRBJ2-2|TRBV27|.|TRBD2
CASTGMRTSRAGELFF
TGTGCCAGCACTGGCATGAGGACTAGTCGGGCCGGGGAGCTGTTTTTT
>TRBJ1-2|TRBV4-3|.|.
CASTPYPRDYGYTF
TGCGCCAGCACCCCATACCCGAGGGACTATGGCTACACCTTC
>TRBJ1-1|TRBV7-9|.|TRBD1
CASSLEGGINTEAFF
TGTGCCAGCAGCTTAGAAGGGGGCATCAACACTGAAGCTTTCTTT
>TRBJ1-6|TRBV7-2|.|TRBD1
CASSWGGQGDSPLHF
TGTGCCAGCAGCTGGGGGGGACAGGGGGATTCACCCCTCCACTTT
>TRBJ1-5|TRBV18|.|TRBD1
CASSTGTDQPQNF
TGTGCCAGCTCAACCGGGACAGATCAGCCCCAGAATTTT
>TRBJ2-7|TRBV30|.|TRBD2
CAWTPLAALLYEQYF
TGTGCCTGGACACCACTAGCGGCGCTCCTTTACGAGCAGTACTTC
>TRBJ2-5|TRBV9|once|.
CASSVGRGQETQYF
TGTGCCAGCAGCGTAGGCCGGGGTCAAGAGACCCAGTACTTC
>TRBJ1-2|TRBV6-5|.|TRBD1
CASSHYTGDYGYTF
TGTGCCAGCAGTCACTACACAGGGGACTATGGCTACACCTTC
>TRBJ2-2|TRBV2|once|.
CASSETRGTGELFF
TGTGCCAGCAGTGAAACCAGGGGCACCGGGGAGCTGTTTTTT
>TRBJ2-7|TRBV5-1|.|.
CASTSPGLYEQYF
TGCGCCAGTACGTCCCCGGGGTTGTACGAGCAGTACTTC
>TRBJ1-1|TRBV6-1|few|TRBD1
CASSSQGAPATEAFF
TGTGCCAGCAGTTCCCAGGGGGCTCCTGCCACTGAAGCTTTCTTT
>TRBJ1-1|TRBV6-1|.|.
CASMGGMNTETFF
TGTGCCAGCATGGGGGGGATGAACACTGAAACTTTCTTT
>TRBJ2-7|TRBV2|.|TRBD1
CASKGRGQGGHEQYF
TGTGCCAGCAAGGGTCGCGGACAGGGTGGCCACGAGCAGTACTTC
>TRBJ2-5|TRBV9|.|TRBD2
CASSYSGGDEETQYF
TGTGCCAGCAGTTATAGCGGGGGGGATGAAGAGACCCAGTACTTC
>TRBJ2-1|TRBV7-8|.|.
CASRRPQGREQFF
TGTGCCAGCAGGCGGCCCCAGGGGCGTGAGCAGTTCTTC
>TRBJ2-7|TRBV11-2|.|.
CASSLVAGVGDEQYF
TGTGCCAGCAGCTTAGTTGCCGGCGTAGGGGACGAGCAGTACTTC
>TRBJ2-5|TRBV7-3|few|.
CASSPGHQETQYF
TGTGCCAGCAGCCCAGGTCACCAAGAGACCCAGTACTTC
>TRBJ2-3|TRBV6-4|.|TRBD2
CASRLLAGGTDTQYF
TGTGCCAGCAGGCTACTAGCGGGGGGCACAGATACGCAGTATTTT
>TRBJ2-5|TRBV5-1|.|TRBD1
CASSIQTGGFQETQYF
TGCGCCAGCAGCATACAGACAGGGGGTTTTCAAGAGACCCAGTACTTC
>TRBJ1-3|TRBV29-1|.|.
CSVTGGNTIYF
TGCAGCGTTACAGGGGGAAACACCATATATTTT
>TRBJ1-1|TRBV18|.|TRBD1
CASSPGQAFSRTEAFF
TGTGCCAGCTCCCCTGGACAGGCTTTCTCCCGCACTGAAGCTTTCTTT
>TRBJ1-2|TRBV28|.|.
CASSFPPGHNYGYPF
TGTGCCAGCAGTTTTCCCCCGGGACACAACTATGGCTACCCCTTC
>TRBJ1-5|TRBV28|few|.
CASSPGGFQPQHF
TGTGCCAGCAGCCCCGGTGGTTTTCAGCCCCAGCATTTT
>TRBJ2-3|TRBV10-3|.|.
CAINPAGPRTDTQYF
TGTGCCATCAATCCCGCGGGGCCCCGCACAGATACGCAGTATTTT
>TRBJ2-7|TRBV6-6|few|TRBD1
CASSYPGQGTYEQYF
TGTGCCAGCAGTTACCCGGGACAGGGGACCTACGAGCAGTACTTC
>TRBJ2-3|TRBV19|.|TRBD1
CASSMPGQGTDTQYF
TGTGCCAGTAGTATGCCGGGACAGGGCACAGATACGCAGTATTTT
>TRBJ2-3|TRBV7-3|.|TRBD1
CASSLQGARGTDTQYF
TGTGCCAGCAGCTTGCAGGGGGCGCGAGGCACAGATACGCAGTATTTT
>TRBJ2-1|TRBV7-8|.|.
CASSLTLNYNEQFF
TGTGCCAGCAGCCTTACGCTAAACTACAATGAGCAGTTCTTC